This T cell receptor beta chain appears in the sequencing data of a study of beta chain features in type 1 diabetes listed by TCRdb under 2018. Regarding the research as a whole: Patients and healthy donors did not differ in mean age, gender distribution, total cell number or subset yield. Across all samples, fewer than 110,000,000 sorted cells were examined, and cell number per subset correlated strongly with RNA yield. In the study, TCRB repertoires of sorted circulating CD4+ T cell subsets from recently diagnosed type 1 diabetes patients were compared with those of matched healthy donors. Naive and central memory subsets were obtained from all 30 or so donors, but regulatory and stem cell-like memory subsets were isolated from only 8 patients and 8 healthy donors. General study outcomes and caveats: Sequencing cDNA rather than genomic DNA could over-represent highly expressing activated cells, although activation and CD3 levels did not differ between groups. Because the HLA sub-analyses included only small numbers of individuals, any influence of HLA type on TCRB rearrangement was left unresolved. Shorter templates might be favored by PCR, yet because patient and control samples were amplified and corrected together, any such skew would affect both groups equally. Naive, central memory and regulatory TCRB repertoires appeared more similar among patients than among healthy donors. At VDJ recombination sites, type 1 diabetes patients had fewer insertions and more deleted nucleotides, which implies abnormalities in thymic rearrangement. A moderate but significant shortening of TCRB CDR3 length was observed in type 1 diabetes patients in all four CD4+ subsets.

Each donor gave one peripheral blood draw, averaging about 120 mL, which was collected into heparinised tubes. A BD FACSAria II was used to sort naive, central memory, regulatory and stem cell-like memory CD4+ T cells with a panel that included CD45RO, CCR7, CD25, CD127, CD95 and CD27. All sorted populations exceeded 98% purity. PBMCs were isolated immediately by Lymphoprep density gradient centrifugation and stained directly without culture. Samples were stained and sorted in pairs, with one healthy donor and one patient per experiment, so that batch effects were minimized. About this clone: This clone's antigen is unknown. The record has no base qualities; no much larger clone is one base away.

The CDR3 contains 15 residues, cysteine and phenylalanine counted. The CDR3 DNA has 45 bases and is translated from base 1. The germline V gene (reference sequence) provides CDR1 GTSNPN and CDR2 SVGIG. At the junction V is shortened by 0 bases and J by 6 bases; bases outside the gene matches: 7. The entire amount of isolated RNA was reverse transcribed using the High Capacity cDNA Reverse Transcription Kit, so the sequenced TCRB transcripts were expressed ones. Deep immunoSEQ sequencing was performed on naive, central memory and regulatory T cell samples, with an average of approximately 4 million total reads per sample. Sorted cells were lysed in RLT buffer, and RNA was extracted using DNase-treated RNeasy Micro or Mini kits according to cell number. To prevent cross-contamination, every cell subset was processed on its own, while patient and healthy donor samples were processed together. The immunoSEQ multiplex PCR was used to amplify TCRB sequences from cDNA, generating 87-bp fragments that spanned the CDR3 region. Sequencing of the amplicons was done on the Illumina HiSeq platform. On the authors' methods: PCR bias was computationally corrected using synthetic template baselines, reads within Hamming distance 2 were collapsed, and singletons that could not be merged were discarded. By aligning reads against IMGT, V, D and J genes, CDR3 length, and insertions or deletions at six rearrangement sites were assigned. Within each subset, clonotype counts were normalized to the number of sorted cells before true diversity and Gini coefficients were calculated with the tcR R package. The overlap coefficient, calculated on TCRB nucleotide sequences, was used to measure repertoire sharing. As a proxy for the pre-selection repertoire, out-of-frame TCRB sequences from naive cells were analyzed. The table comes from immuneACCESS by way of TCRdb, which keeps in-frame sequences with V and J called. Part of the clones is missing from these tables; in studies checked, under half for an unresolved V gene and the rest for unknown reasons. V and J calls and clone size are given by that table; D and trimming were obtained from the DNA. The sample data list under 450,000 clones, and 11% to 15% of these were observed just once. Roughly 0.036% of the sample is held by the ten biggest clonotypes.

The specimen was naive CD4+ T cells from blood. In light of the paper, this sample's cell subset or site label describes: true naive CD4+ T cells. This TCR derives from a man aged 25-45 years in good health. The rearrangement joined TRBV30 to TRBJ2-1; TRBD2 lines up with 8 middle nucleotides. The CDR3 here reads CAWSVRAAGVNEQFF. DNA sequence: TGTGCCTGGAGTGTACGAGCAGCGGGGGTCAATGAGCAGTTCTTC. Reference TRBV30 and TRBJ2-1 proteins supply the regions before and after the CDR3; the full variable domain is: SQTIHQWPATLVQPVGSPLSLECTVEGTSNPNLYWYRQAAGRGLQLLFYSVGIGQISSEVPQNLSASRPQDRQFILSSKKLLLSDSGFYLCAWSVRAAGVNEQFFGPGTRLTVL.